The 9 T cell receptor beta chains presented below share a single source sample, sequenced in a study of blood T cell repertoires in COVID-19. Measured with immunoSEQ multiplex PCR; TCRdb has only the in-frame clones, and not every one. Of a few hundred thousand clones listed, approximately 86% are singletons. Material for sequencing was peripheral blood. The origin of the receptors is a woman between 55 and 75 years old with COVID-19, enrolled during active disease.

This chain connects TRBV5-5 to TRBJ2-5; D is possibly TRBD2 (6 bases). Trimming took 1 base from V and 4 from J, leaving 11 bases between them. CDR1 and CDR2 from the germline V gene are SGHKS and YYEKEE (reference sequence). The CDR3 length is 14 residues. CDR3 nucleotides: TGTGCCAGCAGCTTGTCGGCGGGGAGAGAGACCCAGTACTTC. Encoded protein: CASSLSAGRETQYF.

The chain links TRBV29-1 to TRBJ2-7; no reliable D call. Trimming shortened V by 0 bases and J by 4 bases, and 4 bases separated the two germline ends. This CDR3 comprises 11 residues. Germline CDR1 is SQVTM and CDR2 is ANQGSEA. CDR3 sequence (DNA): TGCAGCGTTGAAGAAGCTTACGAGCAGTACTTC. Its protein is CSVEEAYEQYF.

The V call is TRBV5-1, the J call TRBJ2-1; D is possibly TRBD1 (5 bases). V dropped 6 bases and J dropped 8 bases, with 18 bases sitting between them. The CDR3 spans 14 residues. The V gene's germline CDR1 is SGHRS and CDR2 YFSETQ. The CDR3 DNA sequence: TGCGCCAGCATGAGACGGACACAATTGGATGAGCAGTTCTTC. Its protein is CASMRRTQLDEQFF.

The chain combines TRBV7-9 with TRBJ1-6; maybe TRBD1 (6 bases). The V gene's germline CDR1 is SEHNR and CDR2 FQNEAQ (reference sequence). The CDR3 has 14 amino acids. V gave up 1 base and J gave up 10 bases, with 11 bases separating them. Here the CDR3 DNA reads TGTGCCAGCAGCTTAGGACAGGCCGACTCACCCCTCCACTTT. The encoded protein is CASSLGQADSPLHF.

This sequence joins TRBV9 and TRBJ1-2; D gene ambiguous. V lost 0 bases and J lost 0, with 9 bases in between. Germline lookup yields CDR1 SGDLS and CDR2 YYNGEE. The CDR3 is 15 residues long. The CDR3 is CASSVVPTANYGYTF. CDR3 bases: TGTGCCAGCAGCGTAGTTCCTACAGCTAACTATGGCTACACCTTC.

The gene calls are TRBV10-1 and TRBJ2-5, with 12 bases aligning to TRBD2. Germline V CDR1 and CDR2: WNHNN, SYGVQD (reference sequence). The CDR3 runs to 16 residues. J was trimmed by 5 bases and V by 4 bases; bases with no gene match: 8. The CDR3 sequence: CASSAGLAGTGETQYF. CDR3 DNA: TGCGCCAGCAGTGCCGGACTAGCGGGGACTGGGGAGACCCAGTACTTC.

The chain joins TRBV19 to TRBJ1-1, with 8 bases aligning to TRBD1. Germline V lookup: CDR1 LNHDA, CDR2 SQIVND (reference sequence). J gave up 0 bases and V 5 bases, and 11 bases lay outside the gene matches. This CDR3 is built from 17 residues. The CDR3 bases are TGTGCCAGTAGTCCCCAGGGGGCGACAGGATTGAACACTGAAGCTTTCTTT. Translating gives CASSPQGATGLNTEAFF. Drawing the rest from reference TRBV19 and TRBJ1-1, the complete variable domain is DGGITQSPKYLFRKEGQNVTLSCEQNLNHDAMYWYRQDPGQGLRLIYYSQIVNDFQKGDIAEGYSVSREKKESFPLTVTSAQKNPTAFYLCASSPQGATGLNTEAFFGQGTRLTVV.

This chain links TRBV6-5 with TRBJ1-1, with 7 bases fitting TRBD1. Trimming removed 6 bases from V and 11 bases from J; junction bases left unmatched: 9. The germline V gene encodes CDR1 MNHEY and CDR2 SVGAGI. The CDR3 loop spans 12 amino acids. The CDR3 spells CASSPPGGRAFF. CDR3 coding DNA: TGTGCCAGCAGCCCCCCAGGGGGGAGGGCTTTCTTT.

The chain uses TRBV7-2 and TRBJ1-2; 7 nucleotides align to TRBD1. The CDR3 is 12 amino acids. The germline gives CDR1 SGHTA, CDR2 FQGNSA. The J segment lost 7 bases and the V segment lost 6 bases, leaving 5 bases of the junction unmatched. CDR3 sequence: CASRTGTRGYTF. DNA for the CDR3: TGTGCCAGCAGGACAGGGACGCGTGGCTACACCTTC.